This T cell receptor beta chain comes out of a study of Graves' ophthalmopathy and Graves' hyperthyroidism. Sampling 10 ml of fresh peripheral blood provided the PBMCs. V was pared by 6 bases and J by 0 bases, with 11 bases between. From germline, CDR1 is SNHLY and CDR2 FYNNEI. This CDR3 has 14 residues. This clonotype has ten or more counts. The antigen is undetermined. RNA transcripts provided the template for amplifying TCR beta CDR3 regions. An opening RT-PCR round employed HTBI primers and preceded a second-round multiplex PCR. TCRdb analysed the multiplex PCR reads with MiXCR anew, one entry per CDR3 protein. The repertoire consists of about 740,000 distinct CDR3 sequences, with roughly two fifths occurring once and the leading ten covering roughly 45%. Study-level findings and limits: Sensitivity of roughly 71% and specificity of 72.22% were achieved by the model that predicted ophthalmopathy progression. Built on 13 signatures, a model told ophthalmopathy apart from stable hyperthyroidism with roughly 88% sensitivity and roughly 80% specificity.

The chain joins TRBV2 to TRBJ1-2; D unclear. This TCR was sampled from an adult man with Graves' ophthalmopathy. Sequenced input: peripheral blood. CDR3 nucleotides: TGTGCCAGCAGGCTTGGCCGGACTAACTATGGCTACACCTTC. Its translation: CASRLGRTNYGYTF.